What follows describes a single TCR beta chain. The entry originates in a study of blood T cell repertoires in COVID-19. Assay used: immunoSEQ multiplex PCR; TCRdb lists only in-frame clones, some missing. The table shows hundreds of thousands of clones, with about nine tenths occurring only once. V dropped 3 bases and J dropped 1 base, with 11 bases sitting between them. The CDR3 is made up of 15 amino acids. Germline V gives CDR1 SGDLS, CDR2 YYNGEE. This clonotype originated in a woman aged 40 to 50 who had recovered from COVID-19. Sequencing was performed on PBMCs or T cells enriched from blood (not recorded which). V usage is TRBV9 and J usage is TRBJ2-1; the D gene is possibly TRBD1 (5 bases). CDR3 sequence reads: CASSEQDASYNEQFF. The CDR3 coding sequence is TGTGCCAGCAGCGAACAGGACGCATCCTACAATGAGCAGTTCTTC.